These T cell receptor beta chains were read from a single sample in a study of T cell responses to AZD1222 COVID-19 vaccine. Generated by immunoSEQ multiplex PCR, the TCRdb table keeps only in-frame clones and is missing some. This sample yields over 85,000 clones, of which 80% to 85% are seen a single time; about 17% belongs to the top ten. The sample was peripheral blood, taken on day 0 of AZD1222 vaccination. These receptors all stem from an adult in good health. Both conserved end residues are part of each CDR3. The D gene is left open where the match is weak. Clone size is stated in some rows and not others, as once, few, many or a class when expanded.

J | V | D | size | CDR3 | DNA
TRBJ2-2 | TRBV9 | TRBD1 | NA | CASSPSGQGRITGELFF | TGTGCCAGCAGCCCCAGTGGACAGGGGAGGATCACCGGGGAGCTGTTTTTT
TRBJ2-2 | TRBV7-3 | NA | NA | CASSPHPGGTGELFF | TGTGCCAGCAGCCCTCACCCCGGTGGTACCGGGGAGCTGTTTTTT
TRBJ1-1 | TRBV5-1 | NA | NA | CASSPEGRSTEAFF | TGCGCCAGCAGCCCGGAAGGGAGGAGCACTGAAGCTTTCTTT
TRBJ1-3 | TRBV2 | NA | once | CASSVKGYSGNTIYF | TGTGCCAGCAGTGTCAAGGGCTACTCTGGAAACACCATATATTTT
TRBJ1-4 | TRBV7-8 | TRBD1 | NA | CASRNTGGANEKLFF | TGTGCCAGCAGAAATACAGGGGGCGCTAATGAAAAACTGTTTTTT
TRBJ2-1 | TRBV20-1 | NA | NA | CSAPIYNEQFF | TGCAGTGCCCCGATCTACAATGAGCAGTTCTTC
TRBJ2-3 | TRBV5-1 | TRBD2 | NA | CASSRTRGASTDTQYF | TGCGCCAGCAGTCGGACGCGGGGGGCCAGCACAGATACGCAGTATTTT
TRBJ2-7 | TRBV18 | NA | NA | CASSPKVDAVGEQYF | TGTGCCAGCTCACCAAAAGTCGACGCGGTTGGCGAGCAGTACTTC
TRBJ2-1 | TRBV7-7 | TRBD2 | NA | CASSPGLAGVNEQFF | TGTGCTAGCAGCCCGGGGCTAGCGGGAGTCAATGAGCAGTTCTTC
TRBJ2-5 | TRBV2 | NA | NA | CANLLSETQYF | TGTGCCAACCTGTTATCGGAGACCCAGTACTTC
TRBJ2-3 | TRBV6-4 | NA | NA | CASSDGGGGRNTQYF | TGTGCCAGCAGTGATGGAGGAGGGGGCAGGAATACGCAGTATTTT
TRBJ1-6 | TRBV7-2 | TRBD1 | NA | CASSLDRSYNSPLHF | TGTGCCAGCAGCTTGGACAGGTCCTATAATTCACCCCTCCACTTT
TRBJ2-7 | TRBV5-1 | NA | NA | CASSTLTPGTVGQTYEQYF | TGCGCCAGCAGCACTTTAACCCCTGGGACTGTTGGCCAAACCTACGAGCAGTACTTC
TRBJ1-2 | TRBV7-9 | NA | NA | CASSLSGRLYGYTF | TGTGCCAGCAGCTTAAGCGGGCGGCTCTATGGCTACACCTTC
TRBJ2-3 | TRBV6-4 | NA | NA | CASSERPGGGAQYF | TGTGCCAGCAGTGAACGCCCAGGGGGAGGTGCGCAGTATTTT
TRBJ1-5 | TRBV15 | NA | NA | CATSRQENQPQHF | TGTGCCACCAGCAGACAGGAAAATCAGCCCCAGCATTTT
TRBJ1-5 | TRBV18 | NA | NA | CASSPGSGREPQHF | TGTGCCAGCTCACCAGGTTCAGGGCGGGAGCCCCAGCATTTT
TRBJ1-5 | TRBV6-1 | NA | NA | CASTPSMGGNQPQHF | TGTGCCAGCACCCCATCCATGGGCGGCAATCAGCCCCAGCATTTT
TRBJ1-4 | TRBV4-3 | TRBD1 | NA | CASSQGPRGTSNEKLFF | TGCGCCAGCAGCCAAGGTCCCAGGGGGACTTCTAATGAAAAACTGTTTTTT
TRBJ2-3 | TRBV14 | TRBD2 | NA | CASSQGQRETGTQYF | TGTGCCAGCAGCCAAGGGCAGCGGGAGACGGGGACGCAGTATTTT
TRBJ1-2 | TRBV6-1 | NA | NA | CASSEGSASPYGYTF | TGTGCCAGCAGTGAAGGCTCGGCCAGTCCCTATGGCTACACCTTC
TRBJ1-5 | TRBV4-1 | TRBD1 | NA | CASSPTGTGSNQPQHF | TGCGCCAGCAGCCCCACCGGGACAGGGTCCAATCAGCCCCAGCATTTT
TRBJ1-2 | TRBV28 | NA | NA | CASGDRRYGYTF | TGTGCCAGCGGAGACAGACGCTATGGCTACACCTTC
TRBJ1-1 | TRBV10-2 | NA | NA | CASIGTEAFF | TGCGCCAGCATAGGGACTGAAGCTTTCTTT
TRBJ2-3 | TRBV6-2/TRBV6-3 | NA | NA | CASSYSYYRGASTDTQYF | TGTGCCAGCAGTTACTCGTATTATCGCGGGGCCAGCACAGATACGCAGTATTTT
TRBJ2-1 | TRBV3-1/TRBV3-2 | NA | NA | CASSQNYAAYNEQFF | TGTGCCAGCAGCCAGAACTACGCCGCCTACAATGAGCAGTTCTTC
TRBJ2-7 | TRBV12-3/TRBV12-4 | NA | NA | CASSTVLVYEQYF | TGTGCCAGCAGTACCGTTCTGGTGTACGAGCAGTACTTC
TRBJ1-2 | TRBV4-2 | NA | NA | CASSQEGRGREFIYTF | TGTGCCAGCAGCCAAGAGGGGAGGGGGAGGGAATTTATCTACACCTTC
TRBJ1-2 | TRBV21-1 | NA | NA | CATRPGQSYTF | TGTGCCACCAGGCCGGGACAGTCCTACACCTTC
TRBJ2-1 | TRBV4-3 | NA | NA | CASSLLAGDYNEQFF | TGCGCCAGCAGCCTGCTGGCAGGCGACTACAATGAGCAGTTCTTC
TRBJ1-3 | TRBV5-1 | NA | NA | CASSYGQSNSGNTIYF | TGCGCCAGCAGCTACGGACAGTCCAACTCTGGAAACACCATATATTTT
TRBJ1-6 | TRBV10-3 | TRBD1 | NA | CAISETDRGNSPLHF | TGTGCCATCAGTGAGACAGACAGGGGCAATTCACCCCTCCACTTT
TRBJ2-3 | TRBV3-1/TRBV3-2 | NA | NA | CASSPGGPTDTQYF | TGTGCCAGCAGCCCCGGGGGTCCCACAGATACGCAGTATTTT
TRBJ1-1 | TRBV5-1 | NA | NA | CASSFMQGTEAFF | TGCGCCAGCAGCTTTATGCAGGGGACTGAAGCTTTCTTT
TRBJ1-6 | TRBV9 | NA | NA | CASSAREKYNSPLHF | TGTGCCAGCAGCGCCAGGGAGAAGTATAATTCACCCCTCCACTTT
TRBJ1-1 | TRBV5-1 | NA | NA | CASSLDSGNTEAFF | TGCGCCAGCAGCTTGGATTCAGGGAACACTGAAGCTTTCTTT
TRBJ2-2 | TRBV12-3/TRBV12-4 | NA | NA | CASSLRHTGELFF | TGTGCCAGCAGTTTGAGACACACCGGGGAGCTGTTTTTT
TRBJ2-1 | TRBV5-6 | NA | NA | CASSFGRPVNEQFF | TGTGCCAGCAGCTTCGGACGCCCCGTGAATGAGCAGTTCTTC
TRBJ1-1 | TRBV5-3 | NA | NA | CARSLSRGLNTEAFF | TGTGCCAGAAGCTTAAGCCGGGGCCTGAACACTGAAGCTTTCTTT
TRBJ1-1 | TRBV28 | TRBD1 | NA | CASSFGGQGATEAFF | TGTGCCAGCAGTTTTGGGGGACAGGGGGCCACTGAAGCTTTCTTT
TRBJ2-2 | TRBV2 | NA | NA | CASSVFRAGSTGELFF | TGTGCCAGCAGTGTGTTTCGGGCCGGCAGCACCGGGGAGCTGTTTTTT